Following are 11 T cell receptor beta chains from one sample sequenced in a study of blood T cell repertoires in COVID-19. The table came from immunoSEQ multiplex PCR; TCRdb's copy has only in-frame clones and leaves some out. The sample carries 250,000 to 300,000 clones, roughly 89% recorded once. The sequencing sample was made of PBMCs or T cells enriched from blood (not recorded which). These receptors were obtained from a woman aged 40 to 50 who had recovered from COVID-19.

In nucleotides, the CDR3 is TGTGCCAGTAGAGAGCAAAGGCTAGCGGCATACAATGAGCAGTTCTTC. It is translated as CASREQRLAAYNEQFF. The gene calls are TRBV19 and TRBJ2-1, with 7 bases aligning to TRBD2. Germline CDR1 reads LNHDA; CDR2 reads SQIVND (reference sequence). V shed 6 bases, J shed 4 bases, and the junction held 12 bases outside the gene matches. The CDR3 spans 16 residues.

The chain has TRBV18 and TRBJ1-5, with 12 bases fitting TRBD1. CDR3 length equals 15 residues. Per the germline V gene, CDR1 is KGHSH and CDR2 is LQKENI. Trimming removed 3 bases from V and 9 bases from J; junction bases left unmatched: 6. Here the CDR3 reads CASSPPGQGAGPQHF. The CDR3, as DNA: TGTGCCAGCTCACCTCCGGGACAGGGGGCTGGGCCCCAGCATTTT.

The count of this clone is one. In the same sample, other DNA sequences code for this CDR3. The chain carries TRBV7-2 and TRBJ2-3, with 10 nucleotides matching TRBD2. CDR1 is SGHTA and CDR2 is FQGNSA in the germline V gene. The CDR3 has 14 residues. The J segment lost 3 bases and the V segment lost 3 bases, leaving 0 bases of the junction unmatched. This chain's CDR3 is CASSLTSGTDTQYF. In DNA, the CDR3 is TGTGCCAGCAGCTTGACTAGCGGGACAGATACGCAGTATTTT.

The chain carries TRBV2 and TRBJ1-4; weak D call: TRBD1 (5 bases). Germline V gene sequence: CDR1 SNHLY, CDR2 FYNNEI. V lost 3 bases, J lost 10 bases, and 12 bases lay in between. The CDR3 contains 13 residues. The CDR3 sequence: CASSDLAGRKLFF. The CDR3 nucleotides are TGTGCCAGCAGTGATTTGGCAGGGCGAAAACTGTTTTTT.

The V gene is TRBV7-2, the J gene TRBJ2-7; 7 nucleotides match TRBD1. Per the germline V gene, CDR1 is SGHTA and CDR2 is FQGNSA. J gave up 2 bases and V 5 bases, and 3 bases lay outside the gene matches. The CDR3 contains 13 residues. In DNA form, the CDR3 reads TGTGCCAGCAGCATAACAGGGGCCTACGAGCAGTACTTC. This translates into CASSITGAYEQYF. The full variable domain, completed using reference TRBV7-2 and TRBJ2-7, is GAGVSQSPSNKVTEKGKDVELRCDPISGHTALYWYRQSLGQGLEFLIYFQGNSAPDKSGLPSDRFSAERTGGSVSTLTIQRTQQEDSAVYLCASSITGAYEQYFGPGTRLTVT.

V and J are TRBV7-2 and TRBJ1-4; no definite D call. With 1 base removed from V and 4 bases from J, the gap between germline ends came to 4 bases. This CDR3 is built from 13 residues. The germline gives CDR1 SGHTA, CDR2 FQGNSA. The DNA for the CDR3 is TGTGCCAGCAGCTTAGGCAGTAATGAAAAACTGTTTTTT. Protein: CASSLGSNEKLFF. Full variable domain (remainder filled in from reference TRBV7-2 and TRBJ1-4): GAGVSQSPSNKVTEKGKDVELRCDPISGHTALYWYRQSLGQGLEFLIYFQGNSAPDKSGLPSDRFSAERTGGSVSTLTIQRTQQEDSAVYLCASSLGSNEKLFFGSGTQLSVL.

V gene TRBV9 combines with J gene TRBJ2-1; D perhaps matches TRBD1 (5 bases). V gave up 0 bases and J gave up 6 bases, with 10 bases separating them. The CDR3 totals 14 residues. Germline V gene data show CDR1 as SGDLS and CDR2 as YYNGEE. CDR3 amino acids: CASSVAQGTNEQFF. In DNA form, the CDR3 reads TGTGCCAGCAGCGTAGCTCAGGGTACCAATGAGCAGTTCTTC. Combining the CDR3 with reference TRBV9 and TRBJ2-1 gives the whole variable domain DSGVTQTPKHLITATGQRVTLRCSPRSGDLSVYWYQQSLDQGLQFLIQYYNGEERAKGNILERFSAQQFPDLHSELNLSSLELGDSALYFCASSVAQGTNEQFFGPGTRLTVL.

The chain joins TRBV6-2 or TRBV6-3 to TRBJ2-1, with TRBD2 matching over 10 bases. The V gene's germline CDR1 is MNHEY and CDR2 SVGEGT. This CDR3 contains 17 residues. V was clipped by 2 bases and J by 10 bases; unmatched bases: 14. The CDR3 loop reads CASSYSGGAGRSWEQFF. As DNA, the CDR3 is TGTGCCAGCAGTTACAGCGGGGGGGCAGGACGATCATGGGAGCAGTTCTTC.

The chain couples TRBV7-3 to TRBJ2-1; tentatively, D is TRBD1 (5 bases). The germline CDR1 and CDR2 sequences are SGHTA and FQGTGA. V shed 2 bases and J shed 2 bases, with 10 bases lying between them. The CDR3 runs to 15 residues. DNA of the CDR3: TGTGCCAGCAGCTTATTTAAGGGGACCTACAATGAGCAGTTCTTC. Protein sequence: CASSLFKGTYNEQFF.

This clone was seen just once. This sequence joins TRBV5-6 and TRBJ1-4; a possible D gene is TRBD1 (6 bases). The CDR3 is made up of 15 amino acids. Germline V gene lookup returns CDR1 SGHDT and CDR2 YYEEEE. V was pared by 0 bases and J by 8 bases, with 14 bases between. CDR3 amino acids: CASSLAGGLREKLFF. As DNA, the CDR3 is TGTGCCAGCAGCTTGGCCGGGGGGCTTAGGGAAAAACTGTTTTTT.

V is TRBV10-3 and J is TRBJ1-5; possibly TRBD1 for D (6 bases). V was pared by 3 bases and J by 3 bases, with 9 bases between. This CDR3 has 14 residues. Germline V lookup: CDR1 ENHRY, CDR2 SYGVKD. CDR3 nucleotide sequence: TGTGCCATCAGTGACGGACAGTACAATCAGCCCCAGCATTTT. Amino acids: CAISDGQYNQPQHF.